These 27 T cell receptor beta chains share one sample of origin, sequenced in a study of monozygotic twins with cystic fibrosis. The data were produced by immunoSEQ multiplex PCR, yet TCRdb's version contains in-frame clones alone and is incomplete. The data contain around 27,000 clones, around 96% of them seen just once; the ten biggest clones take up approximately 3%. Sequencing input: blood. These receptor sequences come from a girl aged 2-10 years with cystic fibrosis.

CDR3: CASGETYEQYF. Here the CDR3 DNA reads TGTGCCAGCGGGGAAACCTACGAGCAGTACTTC. The V call is TRBV2, the J call TRBJ2-7; D not resolved. This CDR3 is 11 amino acids long. The germline CDR1 and CDR2 sequences are SNHLY and FYNNEI. V lost 8 bases, J lost 2 bases, and 7 bases lay in between.

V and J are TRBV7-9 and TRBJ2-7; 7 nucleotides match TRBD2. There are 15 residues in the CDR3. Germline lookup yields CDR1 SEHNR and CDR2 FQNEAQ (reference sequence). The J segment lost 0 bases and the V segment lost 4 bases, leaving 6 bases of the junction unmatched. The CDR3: CASSYQGLVSYEQYF. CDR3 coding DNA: TGTGCCAGCAGCTACCAAGGACTAGTCTCCTACGAGCAGTACTTC.

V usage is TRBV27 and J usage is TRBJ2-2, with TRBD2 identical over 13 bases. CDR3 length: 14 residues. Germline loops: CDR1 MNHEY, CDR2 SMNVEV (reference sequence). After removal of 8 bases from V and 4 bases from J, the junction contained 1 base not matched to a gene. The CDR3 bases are TGTGCCAGCCGACTAGCGGGAGGCACCGGGGAGCTGTTTTTT. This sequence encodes CASRLAGGTGELFF.

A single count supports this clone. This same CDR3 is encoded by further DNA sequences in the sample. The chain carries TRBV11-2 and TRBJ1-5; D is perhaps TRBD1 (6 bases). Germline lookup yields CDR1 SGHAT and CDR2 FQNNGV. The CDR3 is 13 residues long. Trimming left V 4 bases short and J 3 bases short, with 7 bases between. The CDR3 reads CASSSGVNQPQHF. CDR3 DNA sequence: TGTGCCAGCAGCTCAGGGGTCAATCAGCCCCAGCATTTT. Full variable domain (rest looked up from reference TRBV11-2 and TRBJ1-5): EAGVAQSPRYKIIEKRQSVAFWCNPISGHATLYWYQQILGQGPKLLIQFQNNGVVDDSQLPKDRFSAERLKGVDSTLKIQPAKLEDSAVYLCASSSGVNQPQHFGDGTRLSIL.

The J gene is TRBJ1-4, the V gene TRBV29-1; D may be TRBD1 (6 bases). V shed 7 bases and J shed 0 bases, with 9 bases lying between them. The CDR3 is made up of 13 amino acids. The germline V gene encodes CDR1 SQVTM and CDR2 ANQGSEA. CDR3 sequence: CSARTATNEKLFF. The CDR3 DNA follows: TGCAGCGCACGGACAGCAACTAATGAAAAACTGTTTTTT.

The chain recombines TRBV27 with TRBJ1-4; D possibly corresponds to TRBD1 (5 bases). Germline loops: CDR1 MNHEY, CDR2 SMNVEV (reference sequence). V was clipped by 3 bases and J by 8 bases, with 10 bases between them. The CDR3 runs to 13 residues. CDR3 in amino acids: CASSFRDGEKLFF. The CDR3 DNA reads TGTGCCAGCAGTTTCAGGGACGGGGAAAAACTGTTTTTT.

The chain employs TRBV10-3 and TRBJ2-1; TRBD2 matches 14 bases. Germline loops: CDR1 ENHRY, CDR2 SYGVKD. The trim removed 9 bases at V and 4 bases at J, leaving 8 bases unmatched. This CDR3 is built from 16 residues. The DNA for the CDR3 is TGTGCCATTACCGGGACTAGCGGGAGATCATACAATGAGCAGTTCTTC. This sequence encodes CAITGTSGRSYNEQFF.

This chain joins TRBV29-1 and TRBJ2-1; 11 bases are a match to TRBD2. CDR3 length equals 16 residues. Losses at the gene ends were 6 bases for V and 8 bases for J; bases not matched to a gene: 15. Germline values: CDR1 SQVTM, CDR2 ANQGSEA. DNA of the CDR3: TGCAGCGTCGCAATGACCACTAGCGGGAGTATAGATGAGCAGTTCTTC. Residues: CSVAMTTSGSIDEQFF.

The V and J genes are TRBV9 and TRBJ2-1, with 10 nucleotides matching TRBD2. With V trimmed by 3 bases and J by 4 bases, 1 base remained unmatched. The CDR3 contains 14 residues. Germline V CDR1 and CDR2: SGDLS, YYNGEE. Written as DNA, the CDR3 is TGTGCCAGCAGCGCTAGCGGGGGTTACAATGAGCAGTTCTTC. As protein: CASSASGGYNEQFF.

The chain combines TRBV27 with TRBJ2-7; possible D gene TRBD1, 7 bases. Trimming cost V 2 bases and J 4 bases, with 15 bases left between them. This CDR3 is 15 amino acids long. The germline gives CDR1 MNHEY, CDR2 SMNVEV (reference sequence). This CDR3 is CASSLIGRGRYEQYF. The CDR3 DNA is TGTGCCAGCAGTTTAATTGGCAGGGGGAGGTACGAGCAGTACTTC.

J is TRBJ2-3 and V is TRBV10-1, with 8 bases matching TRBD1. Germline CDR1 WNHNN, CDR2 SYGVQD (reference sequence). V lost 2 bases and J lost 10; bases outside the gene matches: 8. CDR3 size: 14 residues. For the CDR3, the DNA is TGCGCCAGCAGTGAGATAACAGGGGGTCGTGCGCAGTATTTT. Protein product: CASSEITGGRAQYF.

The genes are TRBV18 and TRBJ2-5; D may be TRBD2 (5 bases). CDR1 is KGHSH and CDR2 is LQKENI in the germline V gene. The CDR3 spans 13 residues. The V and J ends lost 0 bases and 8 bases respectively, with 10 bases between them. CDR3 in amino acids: CASSPPTGSTQYF. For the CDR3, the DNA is TGTGCCAGCTCACCACCGACGGGGAGTACCCAGTACTTC. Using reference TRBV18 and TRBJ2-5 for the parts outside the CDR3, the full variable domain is NAGVMQNPRHLVRRRGQEARLRCSPMKGHSHVYWYRQLPEEGLKFMVYLQKENIIDESGMPKERFSAEFPKEGPSILRIQQVVRGDSAAYFCASSPPTGSTQYFGPGTRLLVL.

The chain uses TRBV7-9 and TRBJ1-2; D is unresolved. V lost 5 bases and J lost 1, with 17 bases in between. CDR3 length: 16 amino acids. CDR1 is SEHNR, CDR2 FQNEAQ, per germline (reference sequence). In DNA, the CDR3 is TGTGCCAGCAGCCGACCAACTGGGGAAGTTAACTATGGCTACACCTTC. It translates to CASSRPTGEVNYGYTF.

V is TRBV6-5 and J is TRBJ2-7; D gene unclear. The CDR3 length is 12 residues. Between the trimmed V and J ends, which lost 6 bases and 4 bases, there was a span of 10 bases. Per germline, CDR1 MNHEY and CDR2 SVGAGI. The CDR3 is CASRLGPYEQYF. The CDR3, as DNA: TGTGCCAGCAGACTCGGGCCTTACGAGCAGTACTTC.

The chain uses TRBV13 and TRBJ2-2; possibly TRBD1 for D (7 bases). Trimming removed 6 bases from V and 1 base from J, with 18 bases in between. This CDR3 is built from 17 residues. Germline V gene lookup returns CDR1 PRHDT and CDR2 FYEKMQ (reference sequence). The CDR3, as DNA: TGTGCCAGCAGTCACCTTGGGAGGACAGGGAACACCGGGGAGCTGTTTTTT. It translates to CASSHLGRTGNTGELFF.

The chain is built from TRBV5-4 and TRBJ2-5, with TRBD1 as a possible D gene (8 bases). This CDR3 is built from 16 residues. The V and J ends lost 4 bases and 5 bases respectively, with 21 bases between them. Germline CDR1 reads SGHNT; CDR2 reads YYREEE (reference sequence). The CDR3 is CASSQGAGAYSETQYF. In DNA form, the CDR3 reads TGTGCCAGCAGCCAGGGGGCGGGAGCGTATTCGGAGACCCAGTACTTC.

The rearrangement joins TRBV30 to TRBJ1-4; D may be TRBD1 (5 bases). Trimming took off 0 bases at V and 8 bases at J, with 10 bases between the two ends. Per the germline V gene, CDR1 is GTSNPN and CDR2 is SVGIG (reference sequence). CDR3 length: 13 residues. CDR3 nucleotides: TGTGCCTGGAGTGTTGGGACGGGAGAAAAACTGTTTTTT. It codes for CAWSVGTGEKLFF.

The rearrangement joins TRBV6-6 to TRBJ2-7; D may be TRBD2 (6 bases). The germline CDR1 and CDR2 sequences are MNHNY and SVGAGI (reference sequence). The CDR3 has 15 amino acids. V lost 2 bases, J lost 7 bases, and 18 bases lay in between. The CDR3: CASSYQTGVRGEQYF. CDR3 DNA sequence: TGTGCCAGCAGTTACCAGACGGGGGTACGGGGTGAGCAGTACTTC.

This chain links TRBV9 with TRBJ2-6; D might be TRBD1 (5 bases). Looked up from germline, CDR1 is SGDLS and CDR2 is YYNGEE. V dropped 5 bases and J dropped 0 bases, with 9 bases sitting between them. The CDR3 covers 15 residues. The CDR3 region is CASSYRSSGANVLTF. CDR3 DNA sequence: TGTGCCAGCAGTTACAGGAGCTCTGGGGCCAACGTCCTGACTTTC.

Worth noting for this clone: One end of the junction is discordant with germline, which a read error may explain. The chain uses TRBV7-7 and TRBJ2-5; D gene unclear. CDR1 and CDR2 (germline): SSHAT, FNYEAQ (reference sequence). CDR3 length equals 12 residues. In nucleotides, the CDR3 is TGTGCTAGCAGCTTCAATCAAGAGACCCAGTACTTC. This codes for CASSFNQETQYF.

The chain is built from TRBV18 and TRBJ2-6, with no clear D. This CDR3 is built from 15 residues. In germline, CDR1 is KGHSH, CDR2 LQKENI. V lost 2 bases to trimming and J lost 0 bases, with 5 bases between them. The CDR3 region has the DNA TGTGCCAGCTCACCAGTCTTCTCTGGGGCCAACGTCCTGACTTTC. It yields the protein CASSPVFSGANVLTF.

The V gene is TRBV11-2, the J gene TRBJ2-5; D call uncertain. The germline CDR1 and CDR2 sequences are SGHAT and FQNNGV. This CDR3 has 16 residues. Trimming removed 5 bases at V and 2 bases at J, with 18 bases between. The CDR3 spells CASSDTLVGRQETQYF. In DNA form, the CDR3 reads TGTGCCAGCAGCGACACTCTCGTAGGAAGGCAAGAGACCCAGTACTTC.

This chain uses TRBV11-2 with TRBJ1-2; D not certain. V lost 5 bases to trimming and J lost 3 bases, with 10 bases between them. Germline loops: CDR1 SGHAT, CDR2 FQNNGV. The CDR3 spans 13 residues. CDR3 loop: CASSPDGDYGYTF. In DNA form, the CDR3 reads TGTGCCAGCAGCCCGGACGGAGACTATGGCTACACCTTC.

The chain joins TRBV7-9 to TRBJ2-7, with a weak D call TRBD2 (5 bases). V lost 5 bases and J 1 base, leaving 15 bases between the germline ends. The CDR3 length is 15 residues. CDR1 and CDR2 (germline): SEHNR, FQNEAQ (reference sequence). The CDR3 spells CASSPDGVRSYEQYF. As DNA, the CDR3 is TGTGCCAGCAGCCCAGACGGGGTTAGGTCCTACGAGCAGTACTTC.

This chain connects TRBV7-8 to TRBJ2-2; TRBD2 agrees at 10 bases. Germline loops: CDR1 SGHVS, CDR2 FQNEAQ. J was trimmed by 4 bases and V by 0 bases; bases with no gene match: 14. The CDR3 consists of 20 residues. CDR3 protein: CASSLARIAGGSPRTGELFF. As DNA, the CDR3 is TGTGCCAGCAGCTTAGCGCGGATAGCGGGAGGATCCCCCCGCACCGGGGAGCTGTTTTTT.

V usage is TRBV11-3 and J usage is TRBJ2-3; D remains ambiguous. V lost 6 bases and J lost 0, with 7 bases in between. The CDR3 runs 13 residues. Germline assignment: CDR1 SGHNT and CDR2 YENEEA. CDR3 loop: CASRPTSTDTQYF. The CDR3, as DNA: TGTGCCAGCAGACCAACAAGCACAGATACGCAGTATTTT.

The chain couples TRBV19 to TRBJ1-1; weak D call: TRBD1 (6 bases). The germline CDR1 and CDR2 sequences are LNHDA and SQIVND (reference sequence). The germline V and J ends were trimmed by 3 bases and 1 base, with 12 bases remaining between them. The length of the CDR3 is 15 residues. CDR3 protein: CASSMGAAGNTEAFF. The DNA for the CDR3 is TGTGCCAGTAGTATGGGGGCGGCCGGGAACACTGAAGCTTTCTTT.